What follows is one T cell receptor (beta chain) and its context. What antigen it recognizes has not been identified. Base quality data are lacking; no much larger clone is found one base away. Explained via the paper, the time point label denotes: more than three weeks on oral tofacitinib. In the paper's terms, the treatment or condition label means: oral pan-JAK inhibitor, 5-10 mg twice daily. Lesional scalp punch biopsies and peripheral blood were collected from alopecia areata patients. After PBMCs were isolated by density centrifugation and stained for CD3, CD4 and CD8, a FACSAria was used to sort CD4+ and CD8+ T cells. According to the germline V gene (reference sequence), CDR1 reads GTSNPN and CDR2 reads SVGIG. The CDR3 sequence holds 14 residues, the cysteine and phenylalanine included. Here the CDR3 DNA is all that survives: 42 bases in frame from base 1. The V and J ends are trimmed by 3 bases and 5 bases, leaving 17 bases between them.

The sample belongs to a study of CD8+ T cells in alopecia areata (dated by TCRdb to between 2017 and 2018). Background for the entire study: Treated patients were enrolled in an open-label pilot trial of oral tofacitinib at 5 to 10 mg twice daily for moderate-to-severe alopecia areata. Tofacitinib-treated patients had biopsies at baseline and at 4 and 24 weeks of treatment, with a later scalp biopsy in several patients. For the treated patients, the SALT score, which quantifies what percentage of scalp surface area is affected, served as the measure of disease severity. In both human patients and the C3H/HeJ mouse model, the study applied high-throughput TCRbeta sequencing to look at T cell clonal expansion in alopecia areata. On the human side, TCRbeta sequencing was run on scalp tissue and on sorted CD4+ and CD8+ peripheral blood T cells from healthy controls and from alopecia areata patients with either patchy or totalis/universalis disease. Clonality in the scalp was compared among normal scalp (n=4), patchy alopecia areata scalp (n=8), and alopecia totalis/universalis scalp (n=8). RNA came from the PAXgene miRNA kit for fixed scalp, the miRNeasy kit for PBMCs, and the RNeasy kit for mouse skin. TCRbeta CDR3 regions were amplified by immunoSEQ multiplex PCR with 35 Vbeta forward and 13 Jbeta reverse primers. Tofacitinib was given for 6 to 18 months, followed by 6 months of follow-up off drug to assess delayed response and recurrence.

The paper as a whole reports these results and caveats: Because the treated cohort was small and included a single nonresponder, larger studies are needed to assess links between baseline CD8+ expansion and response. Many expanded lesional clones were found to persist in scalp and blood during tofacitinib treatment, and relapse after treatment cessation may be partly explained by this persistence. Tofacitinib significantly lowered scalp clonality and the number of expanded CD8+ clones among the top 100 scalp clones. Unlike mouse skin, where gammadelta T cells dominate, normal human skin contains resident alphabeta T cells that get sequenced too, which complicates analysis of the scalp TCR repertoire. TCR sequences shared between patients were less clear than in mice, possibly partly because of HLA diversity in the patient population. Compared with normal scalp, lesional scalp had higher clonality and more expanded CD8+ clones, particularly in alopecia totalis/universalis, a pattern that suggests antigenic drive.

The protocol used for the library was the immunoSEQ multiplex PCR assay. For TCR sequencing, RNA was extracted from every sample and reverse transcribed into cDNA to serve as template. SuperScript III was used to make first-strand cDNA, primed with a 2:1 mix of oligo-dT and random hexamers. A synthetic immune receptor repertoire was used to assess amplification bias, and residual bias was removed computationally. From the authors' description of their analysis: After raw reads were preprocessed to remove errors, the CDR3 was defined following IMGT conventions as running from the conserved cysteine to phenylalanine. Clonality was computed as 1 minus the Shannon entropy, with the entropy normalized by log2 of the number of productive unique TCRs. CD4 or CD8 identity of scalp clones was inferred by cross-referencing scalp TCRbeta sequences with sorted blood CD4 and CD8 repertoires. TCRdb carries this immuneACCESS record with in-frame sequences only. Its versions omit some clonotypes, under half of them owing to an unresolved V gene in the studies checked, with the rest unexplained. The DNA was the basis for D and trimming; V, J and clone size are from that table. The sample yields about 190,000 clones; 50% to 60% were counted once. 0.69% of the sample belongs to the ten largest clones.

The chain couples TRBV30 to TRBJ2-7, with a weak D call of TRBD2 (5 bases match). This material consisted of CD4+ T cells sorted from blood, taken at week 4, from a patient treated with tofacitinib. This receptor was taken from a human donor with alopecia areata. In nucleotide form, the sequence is TGTGCCTGGAGCCTCACTAGGCAAGCCAACGAGCAGTACTTC. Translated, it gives CAWSLTRQANEQYF.